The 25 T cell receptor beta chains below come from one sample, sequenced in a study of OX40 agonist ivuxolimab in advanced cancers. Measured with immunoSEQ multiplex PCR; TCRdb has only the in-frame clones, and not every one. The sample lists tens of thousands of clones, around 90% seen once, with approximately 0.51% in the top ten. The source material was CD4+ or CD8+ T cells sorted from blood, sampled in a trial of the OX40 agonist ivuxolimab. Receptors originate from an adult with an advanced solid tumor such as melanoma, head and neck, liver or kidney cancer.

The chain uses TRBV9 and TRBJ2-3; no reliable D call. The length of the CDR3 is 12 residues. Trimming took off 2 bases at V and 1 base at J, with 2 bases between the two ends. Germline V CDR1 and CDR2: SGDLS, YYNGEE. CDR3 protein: CASSVGTDTQYF. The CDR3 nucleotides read TGTGCCAGCAGCGTGGGCACAGATACGCAGTATTTT.

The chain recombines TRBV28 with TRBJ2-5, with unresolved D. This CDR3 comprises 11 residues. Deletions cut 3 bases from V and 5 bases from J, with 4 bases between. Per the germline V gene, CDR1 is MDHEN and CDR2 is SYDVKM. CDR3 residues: CASSLEETQYF. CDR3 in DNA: TGTGCCAGCAGTTTGGAGGAGACCCAGTACTTC.

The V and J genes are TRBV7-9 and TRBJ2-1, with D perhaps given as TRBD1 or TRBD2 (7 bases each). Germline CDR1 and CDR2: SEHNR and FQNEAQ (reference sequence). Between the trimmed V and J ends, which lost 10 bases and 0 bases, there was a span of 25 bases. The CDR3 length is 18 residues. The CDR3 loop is CAIQGGVILDSSYNEQFF. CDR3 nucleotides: TGTGCCATCCAGGGGGGGGTGATATTAGATAGCTCCTACAATGAGCAGTTCTTC.

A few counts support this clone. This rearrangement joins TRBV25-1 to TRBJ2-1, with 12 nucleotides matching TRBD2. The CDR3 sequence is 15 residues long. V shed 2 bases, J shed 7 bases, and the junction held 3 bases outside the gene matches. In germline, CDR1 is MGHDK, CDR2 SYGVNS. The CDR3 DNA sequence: TGTGCCAGCAGTGAAGGTCTAGCGGGAGGGAATGAGCAGTTCTTC. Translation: CASSEGLAGGNEQFF.

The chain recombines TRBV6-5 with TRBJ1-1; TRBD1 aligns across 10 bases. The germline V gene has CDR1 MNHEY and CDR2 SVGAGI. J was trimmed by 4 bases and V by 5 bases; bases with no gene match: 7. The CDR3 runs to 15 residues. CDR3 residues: CASSAPGQGPTEAFF. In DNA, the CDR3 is TGTGCCAGCAGTGCGCCGGGACAGGGGCCCACTGAAGCTTTCTTT.

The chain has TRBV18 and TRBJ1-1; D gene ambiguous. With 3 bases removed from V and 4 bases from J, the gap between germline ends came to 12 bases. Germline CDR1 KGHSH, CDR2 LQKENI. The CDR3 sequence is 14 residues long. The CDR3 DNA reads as TGTGCCAGCTCACCCGGTGGGGATTTCACTGAAGCTTTCTTT. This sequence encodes CASSPGGDFTEAFF.

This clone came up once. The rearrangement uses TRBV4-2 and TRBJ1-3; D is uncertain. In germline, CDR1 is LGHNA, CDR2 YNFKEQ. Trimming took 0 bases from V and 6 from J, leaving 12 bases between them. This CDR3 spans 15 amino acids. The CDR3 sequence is CASSQEKVLENTIYF. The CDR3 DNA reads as TGTGCCAGCAGCCAAGAGAAGGTCTTGGAAAACACCATATATTTT.

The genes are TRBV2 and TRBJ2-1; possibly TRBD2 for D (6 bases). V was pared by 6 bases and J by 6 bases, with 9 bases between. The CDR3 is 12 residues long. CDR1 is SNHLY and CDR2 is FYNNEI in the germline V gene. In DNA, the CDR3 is TGTGCCAGCAGCGGGACTCCCAATGAGCAGTTCTTC. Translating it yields CASSGTPNEQFF.

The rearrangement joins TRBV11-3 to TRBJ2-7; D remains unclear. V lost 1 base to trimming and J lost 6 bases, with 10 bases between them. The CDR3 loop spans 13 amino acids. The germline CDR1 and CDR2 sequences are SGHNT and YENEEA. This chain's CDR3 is CASSLAEQAEQYF. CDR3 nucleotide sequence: TGTGCCAGCAGCTTAGCTGAGCAGGCCGAGCAGTACTTC.

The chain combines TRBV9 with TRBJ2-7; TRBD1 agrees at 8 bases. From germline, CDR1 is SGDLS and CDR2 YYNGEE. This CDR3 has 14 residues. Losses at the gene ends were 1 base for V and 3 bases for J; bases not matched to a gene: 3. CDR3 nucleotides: TGTGCCAGCAGCGTATTCGACAGGGGCTACGAGCAGTACTTC. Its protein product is CASSVFDRGYEQYF.

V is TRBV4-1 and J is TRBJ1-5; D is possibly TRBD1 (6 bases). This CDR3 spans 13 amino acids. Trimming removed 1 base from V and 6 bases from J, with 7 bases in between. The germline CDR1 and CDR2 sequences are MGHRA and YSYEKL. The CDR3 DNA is TGCGCCAGCAGCCAAGTCAGGGGTCAGCCCCAGCATTTT. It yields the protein CASSQVRGQPQHF.

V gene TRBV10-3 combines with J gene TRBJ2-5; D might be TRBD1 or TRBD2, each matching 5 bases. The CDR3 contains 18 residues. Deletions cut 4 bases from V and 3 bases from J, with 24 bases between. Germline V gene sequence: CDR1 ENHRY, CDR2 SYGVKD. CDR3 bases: TGTGCCATCAGTGCGCGTCAGGGTGAGGGGATATTAAAAGAGACCCAGTACTTC. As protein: CAISARQGEGILKETQYF.

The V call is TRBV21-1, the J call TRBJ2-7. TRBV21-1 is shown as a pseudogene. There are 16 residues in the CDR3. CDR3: CASSTPGRNKSYEQYF. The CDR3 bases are TGTGCCAGCAGCACCCCCGGACGAAACAAAAGCTACGAGCAGTACTTC.

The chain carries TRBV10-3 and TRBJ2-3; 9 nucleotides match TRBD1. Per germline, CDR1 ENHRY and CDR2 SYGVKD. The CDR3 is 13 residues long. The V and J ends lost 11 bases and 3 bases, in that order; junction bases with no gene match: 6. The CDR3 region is CAARDRVTDTQYF. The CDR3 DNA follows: TGTGCCGCCAGGGACAGGGTGACAGATACGCAGTATTTT.

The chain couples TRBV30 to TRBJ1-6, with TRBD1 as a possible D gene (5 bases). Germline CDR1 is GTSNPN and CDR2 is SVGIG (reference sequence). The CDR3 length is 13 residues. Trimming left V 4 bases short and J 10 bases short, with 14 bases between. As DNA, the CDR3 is TGTGCCTGGACCATCAGGGAAGGATCACCCCTCCACTTT. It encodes CAWTIREGSPLHF. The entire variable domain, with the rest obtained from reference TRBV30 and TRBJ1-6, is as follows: SQTIHQWPATLVQPVGSPLSLECTVEGTSNPNLYWYRQAAGRGLQLLFYSVGIGQISSEVPQNLSASRPQDRQFILSSKKLLLSDSGFYLCAWTIREGSPLHFGNGTRLTVT.

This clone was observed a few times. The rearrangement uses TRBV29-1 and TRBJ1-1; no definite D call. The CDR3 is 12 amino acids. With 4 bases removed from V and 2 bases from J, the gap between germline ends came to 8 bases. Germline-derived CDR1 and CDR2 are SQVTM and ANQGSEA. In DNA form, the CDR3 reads TGCAGCGTTGTGGTCGTAAACACTGAAGCTTTCTTT. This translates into CSVVVVNTEAFF.

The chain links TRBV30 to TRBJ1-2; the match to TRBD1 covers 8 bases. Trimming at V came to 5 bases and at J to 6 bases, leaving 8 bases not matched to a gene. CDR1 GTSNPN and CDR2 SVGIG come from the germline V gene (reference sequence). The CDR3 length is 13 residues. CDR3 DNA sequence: TGTGCCTGGGGCCCCCAGGGGGCGAATGGCTACACCTTC. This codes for CAWGPQGANGYTF.

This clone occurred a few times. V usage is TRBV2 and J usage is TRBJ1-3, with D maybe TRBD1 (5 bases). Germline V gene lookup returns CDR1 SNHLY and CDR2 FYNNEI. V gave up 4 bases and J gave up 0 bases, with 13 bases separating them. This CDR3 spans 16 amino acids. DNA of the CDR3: TGTGCCAGCAGTGCAGACGGGGCCTTCTCTGGAAACACCATATATTTT. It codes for CASSADGAFSGNTIYF.

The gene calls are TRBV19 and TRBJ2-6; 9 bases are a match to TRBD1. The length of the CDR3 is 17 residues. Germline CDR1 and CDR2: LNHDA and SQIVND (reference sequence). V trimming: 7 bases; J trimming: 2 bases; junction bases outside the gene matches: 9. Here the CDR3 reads CASKWTGAVTGANVLTF. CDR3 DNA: TGTGCCAGTAAATGGACAGGGGCTGTCACTGGGGCCAACGTCCTGACTTTC.

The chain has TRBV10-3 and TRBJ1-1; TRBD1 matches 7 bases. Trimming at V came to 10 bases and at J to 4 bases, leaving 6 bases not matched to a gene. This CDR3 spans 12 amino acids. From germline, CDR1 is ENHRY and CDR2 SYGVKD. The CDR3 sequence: CATTGTVTEAFF. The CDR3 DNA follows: TGTGCCACGACCGGGACAGTCACTGAAGCTTTCTTT.

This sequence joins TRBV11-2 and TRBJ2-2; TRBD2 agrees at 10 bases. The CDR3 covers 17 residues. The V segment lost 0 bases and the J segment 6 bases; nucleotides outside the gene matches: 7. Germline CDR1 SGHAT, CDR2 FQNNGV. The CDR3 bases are TGTGCCAGCAGCTTAGATCATCGACTAGCGGGCGCCGGGGAGCTGTTTTTT. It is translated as CASSLDHRLAGAGELFF.

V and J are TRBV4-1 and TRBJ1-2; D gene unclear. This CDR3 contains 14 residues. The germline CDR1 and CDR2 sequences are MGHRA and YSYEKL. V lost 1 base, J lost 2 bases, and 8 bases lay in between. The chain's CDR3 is CASSQGIRNYGYTF. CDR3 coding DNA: TGCGCCAGCAGCCAAGGCATCCGCAACTATGGCTACACCTTC.

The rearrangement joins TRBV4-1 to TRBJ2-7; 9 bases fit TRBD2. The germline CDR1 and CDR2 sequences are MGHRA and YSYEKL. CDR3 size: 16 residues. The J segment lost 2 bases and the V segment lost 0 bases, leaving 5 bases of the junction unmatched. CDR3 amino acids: CASSQDPSGGTYEQYF. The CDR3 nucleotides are TGCGCCAGCAGCCAAGATCCCAGCGGGGGGACCTACGAGCAGTACTTC.

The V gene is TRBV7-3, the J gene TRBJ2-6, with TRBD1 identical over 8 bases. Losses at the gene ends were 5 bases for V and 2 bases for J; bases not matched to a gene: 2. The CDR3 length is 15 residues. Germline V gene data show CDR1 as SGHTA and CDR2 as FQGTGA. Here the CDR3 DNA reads TGTGCCAGCAGCCGACAGGGGCCTGGGGCCAACGTCCTGACTTTC. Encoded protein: CASSRQGPGANVLTF.

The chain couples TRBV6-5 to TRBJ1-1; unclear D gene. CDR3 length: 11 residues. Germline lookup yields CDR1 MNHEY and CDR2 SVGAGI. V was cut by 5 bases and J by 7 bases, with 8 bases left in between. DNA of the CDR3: TGTGCCAGCAGTGCATCAGTTGAAGCTTTCTTT. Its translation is CASSASVEAFF.